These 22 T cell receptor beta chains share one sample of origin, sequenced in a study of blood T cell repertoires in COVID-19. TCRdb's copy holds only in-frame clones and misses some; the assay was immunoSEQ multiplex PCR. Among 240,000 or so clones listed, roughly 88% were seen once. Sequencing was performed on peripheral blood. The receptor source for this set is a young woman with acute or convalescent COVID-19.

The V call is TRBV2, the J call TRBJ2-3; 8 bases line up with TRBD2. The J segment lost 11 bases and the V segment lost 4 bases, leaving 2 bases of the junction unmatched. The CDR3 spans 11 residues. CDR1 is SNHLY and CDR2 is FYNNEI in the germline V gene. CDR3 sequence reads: CASSGTSQQYF. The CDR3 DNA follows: TGTGCCAGCAGTGGGACTAGCCAGCAGTATTTT.

CDR3 loop: CASSLGTSGLYEQYF. In DNA form, the CDR3 reads TGTGCCAGCAGCTTAGGGACTAGCGGTCTCTACGAGCAGTACTTC. V usage is TRBV7-9 and J usage is TRBJ2-7; 10 nucleotides line up with TRBD2. Trimming took 1 base from V and 3 from J; bases not matched to a gene: 3. The CDR3 is 15 residues long. The germline gives CDR1 SEHNR, CDR2 FQNEAQ (reference sequence).

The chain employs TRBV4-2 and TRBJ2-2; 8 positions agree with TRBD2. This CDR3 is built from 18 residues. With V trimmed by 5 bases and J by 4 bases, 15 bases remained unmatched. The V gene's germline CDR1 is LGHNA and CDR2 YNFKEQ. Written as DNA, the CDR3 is TGTGCCAGCAGCTCGGGGGGGGTTTTACAAGCGGTCACCGGGGAGCTGTTTTTT. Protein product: CASSSGGVLQAVTGELFF.

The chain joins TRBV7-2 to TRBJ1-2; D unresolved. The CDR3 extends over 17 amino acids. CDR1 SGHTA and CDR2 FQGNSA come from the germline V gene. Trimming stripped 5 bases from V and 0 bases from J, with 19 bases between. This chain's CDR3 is CASSPPDGLRANYGYTF. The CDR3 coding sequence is TGTGCCAGCAGCCCCCCAGATGGCTTGAGGGCTAACTATGGCTACACCTTC.

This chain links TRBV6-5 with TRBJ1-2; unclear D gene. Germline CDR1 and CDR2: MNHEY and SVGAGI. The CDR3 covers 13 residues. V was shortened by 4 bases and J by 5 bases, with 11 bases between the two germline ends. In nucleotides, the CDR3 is TGTGCCAGCAGTTCCCCGTCCGGGTATGGCTACACCTTC. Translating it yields CASSSPSGYGYTF.

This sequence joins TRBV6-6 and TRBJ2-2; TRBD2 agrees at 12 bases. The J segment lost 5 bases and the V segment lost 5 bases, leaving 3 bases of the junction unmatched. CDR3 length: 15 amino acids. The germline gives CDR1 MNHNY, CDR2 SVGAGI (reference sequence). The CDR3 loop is CASSTTSGSTGELFF. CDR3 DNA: TGTGCCAGCAGTACGACTAGCGGGAGTACCGGGGAGCTGTTTTTT.

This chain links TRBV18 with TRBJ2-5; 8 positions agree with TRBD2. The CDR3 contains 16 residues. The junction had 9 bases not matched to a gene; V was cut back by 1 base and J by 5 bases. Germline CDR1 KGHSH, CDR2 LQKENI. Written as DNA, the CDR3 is TGTGCCAGCTCACCACTATTTAAGCGGGAGCGTGAGACCCAGTACTTC. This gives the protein CASSPLFKRERETQYF.

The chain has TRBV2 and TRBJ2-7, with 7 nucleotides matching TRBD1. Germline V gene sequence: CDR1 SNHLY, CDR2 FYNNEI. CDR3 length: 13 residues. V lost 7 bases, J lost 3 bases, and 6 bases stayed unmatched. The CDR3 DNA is TGTGCCAGCACCCAGGGGGTGGACTACGAGCAGTACTTC. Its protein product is CASTQGVDYEQYF.

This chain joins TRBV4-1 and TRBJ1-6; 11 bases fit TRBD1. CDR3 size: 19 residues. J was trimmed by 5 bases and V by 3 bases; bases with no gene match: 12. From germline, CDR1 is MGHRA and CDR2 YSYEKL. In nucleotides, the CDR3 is TGCGCCAGCAGCCACCCCTCGGACAGGGGGCGCTTAGATAATTCACCCCTCCACTTT. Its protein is CASSHPSDRGRLDNSPLHF.

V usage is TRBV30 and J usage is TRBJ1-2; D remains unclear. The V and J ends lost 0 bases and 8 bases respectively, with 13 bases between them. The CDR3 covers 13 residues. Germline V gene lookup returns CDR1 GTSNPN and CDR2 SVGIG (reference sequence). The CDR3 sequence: CAWSVTMRFGYTF. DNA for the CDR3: TGTGCCTGGAGTGTAACGATGAGGTTCGGCTACACCTTC.

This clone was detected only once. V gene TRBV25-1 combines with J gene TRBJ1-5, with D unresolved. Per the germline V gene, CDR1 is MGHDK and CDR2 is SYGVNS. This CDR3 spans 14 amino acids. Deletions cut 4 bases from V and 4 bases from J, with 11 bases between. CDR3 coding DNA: TGTGCCAGCAGTGGATCATCCGGGAATCAGCCCCAGCATTTT. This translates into CASSGSSGNQPQHF.

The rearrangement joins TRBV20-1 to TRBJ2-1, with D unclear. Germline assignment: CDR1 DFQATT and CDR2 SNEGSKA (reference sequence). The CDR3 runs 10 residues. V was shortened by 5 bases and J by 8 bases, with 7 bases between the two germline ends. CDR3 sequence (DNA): TGCAGTGCTGCGGAGTATGAGCAGTTCTTC. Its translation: CSAAEYEQFF.

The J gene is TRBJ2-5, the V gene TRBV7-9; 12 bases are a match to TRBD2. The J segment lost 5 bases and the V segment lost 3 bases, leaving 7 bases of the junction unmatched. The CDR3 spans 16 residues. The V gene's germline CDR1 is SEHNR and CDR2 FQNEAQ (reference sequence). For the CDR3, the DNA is TGTGCCAGCAGCTTTCTAGCGGGAGGGCGGTCGGAGACCCAGTACTTC. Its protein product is CASSFLAGGRSETQYF.

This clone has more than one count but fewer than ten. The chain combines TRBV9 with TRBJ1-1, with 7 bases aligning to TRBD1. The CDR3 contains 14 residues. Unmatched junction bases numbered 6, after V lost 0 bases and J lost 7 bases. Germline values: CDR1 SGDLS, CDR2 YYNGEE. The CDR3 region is CASSVVFGTDEAFF. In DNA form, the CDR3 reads TGTGCCAGCAGCGTAGTTTTCGGGACAGATGAAGCTTTCTTT.

The CDR3 region is CASSTKTGAVNTEAFF. The DNA for the CDR3 is TGTGCCAGTAGTACCAAAACAGGGGCGGTGAACACTGAAGCTTTCTTT. The chain links TRBV19 to TRBJ1-1, with TRBD1 matching over 7 bases. Germline V gives CDR1 LNHDA, CDR2 SQIVND (reference sequence). The CDR3 has 16 amino acids. J was trimmed by 0 bases and V by 4 bases; bases with no gene match: 8. The full variable domain, its missing parts supplied by reference TRBV19 and TRBJ1-1, is DGGITQSPKYLFRKEGQNVTLSCEQNLNHDAMYWYRQDPGQGLRLIYYSQIVNDFQKGDIAEGYSVSREKKESFPLTVTSAQKNPTAFYLCASSTKTGAVNTEAFFGQGTRLTVV.

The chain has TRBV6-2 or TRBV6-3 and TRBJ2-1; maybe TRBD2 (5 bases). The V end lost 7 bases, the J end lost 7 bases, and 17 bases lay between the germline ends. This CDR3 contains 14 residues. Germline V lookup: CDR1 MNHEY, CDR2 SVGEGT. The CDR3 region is CASTPPAPGNEQFF. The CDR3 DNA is TGTGCCAGCACCCCCCCTGCCCCGGGGAATGAGCAGTTCTTC.

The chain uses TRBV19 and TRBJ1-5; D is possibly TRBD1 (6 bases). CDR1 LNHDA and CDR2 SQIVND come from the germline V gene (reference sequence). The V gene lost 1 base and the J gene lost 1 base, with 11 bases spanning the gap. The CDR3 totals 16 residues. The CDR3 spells CASSIGGRGSNQPQHF. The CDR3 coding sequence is TGTGCCAGTAGTATAGGAGGCAGGGGAAGCAATCAGCCCCAGCATTTT.

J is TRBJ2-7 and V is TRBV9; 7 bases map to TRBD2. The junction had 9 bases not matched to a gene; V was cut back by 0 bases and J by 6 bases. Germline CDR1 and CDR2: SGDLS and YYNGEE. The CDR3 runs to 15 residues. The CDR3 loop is CASSVAASGRGEQYF. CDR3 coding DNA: TGTGCCAGCAGCGTAGCGGCTTCTGGGAGGGGCGAGCAGTACTTC. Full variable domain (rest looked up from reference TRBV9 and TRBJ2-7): DSGVTQTPKHLITATGQRVTLRCSPRSGDLSVYWYQQSLDQGLQFLIQYYNGEERAKGNILERFSAQQFPDLHSELNLSSLELGDSALYFCASSVAASGRGEQYFGPGTRLTVT.

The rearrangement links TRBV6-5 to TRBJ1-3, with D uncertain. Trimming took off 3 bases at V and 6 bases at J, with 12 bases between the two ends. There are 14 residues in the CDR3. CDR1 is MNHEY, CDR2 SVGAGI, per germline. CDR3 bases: TGTGCCAGCAGTTATTCCCCTACGCAAAACACCATATATTTT. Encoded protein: CASSYSPTQNTIYF.

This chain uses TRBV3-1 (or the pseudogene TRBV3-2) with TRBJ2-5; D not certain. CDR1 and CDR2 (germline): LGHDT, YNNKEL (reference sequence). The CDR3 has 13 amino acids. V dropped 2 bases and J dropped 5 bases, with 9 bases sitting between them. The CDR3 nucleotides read TGTGCCAGCAGCCAAACGATCGGGGAGACCCAGTACTTC. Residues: CASSQTIGETQYF.

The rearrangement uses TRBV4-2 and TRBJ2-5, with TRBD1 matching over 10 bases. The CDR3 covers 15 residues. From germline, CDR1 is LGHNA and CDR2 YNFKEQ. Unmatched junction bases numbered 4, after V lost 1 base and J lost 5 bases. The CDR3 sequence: CASSQGDRGLETQYF. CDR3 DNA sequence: TGTGCCAGCAGCCAAGGTGACAGGGGGCTTGAGACCCAGTACTTC.

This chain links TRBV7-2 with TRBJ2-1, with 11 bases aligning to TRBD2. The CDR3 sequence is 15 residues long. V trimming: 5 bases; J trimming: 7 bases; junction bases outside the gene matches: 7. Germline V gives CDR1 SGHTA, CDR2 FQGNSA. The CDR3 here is CASSRTSGSYNEQFF. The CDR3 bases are TGTGCCAGCAGCCGTACTAGCGGGAGTTATAATGAGCAGTTCTTC.